This T cell receptor (beta chain) was sequenced for a study of shared clonotypes between healthy human individuals. Those who donated were healthy HIV-negative adults, with no recent acute infections or vaccinations reported. Unsorted samples, those not sorted, used about 90 million PBMCs for genomic DNA. The genomic DNA of each subset was split evenly across several immunoSEQ plates. About 30,000 T cell genomes, or approximately 290 ng DNA, went into replicate PCRs of unsorted PBMC. Repertoires were generated with immunoSEQ multiplex PCR, while TCRdb's copy carries only in-frame clones and drops some. The data contain about half a million clones, 81% of them singletons. With 3 bases removed from V and 6 bases from J, the gap between germline ends came to 14 bases. This CDR3 is built from 14 residues. Germline V gives CDR1 MNHEY, CDR2 SMNVEV (reference sequence). This clone has more than one count but fewer than ten.

The chain joins TRBV27 to TRBJ1-2; weak D call: TRBD1 (5 bases). Sequencing used PBMCs. The receptor was derived from a woman aged 40 to 50 in good health. Some clones in this sample may be carry-over from other donors' samples. CDR3 coding DNA: TGTGCCAGCAGTTTGAAGTACGGGACCGATGGCTACACCTTC. This codes for CASSLKYGTDGYTF.